A single sample gave rise to the 14 T cell receptor beta chains below, sequenced in a study of untreated major depressive disorder. Only in-frame clones appear in the TCRdb table, and some are missing; sequencing was by immunoSEQ multiplex PCR. This table has more than 20,000 clones, approximately 92% appearing once. Sequencing used CD4+ T cells from PBMCs. These receptors were taken from a man aged 25 to 40 in good health.

The V gene is TRBV29-1, the J gene TRBJ1-2, with TRBD1 matching 7 bases. CDR1 and CDR2 from the germline V gene are SQVTM and ANQGSEA. Trimming removed 4 bases from V and 7 bases from J; junction bases left unmatched: 6. The CDR3 has 12 amino acids. As DNA, the CDR3 is TGCAGCGTTGCTAGAGGGGGCGGTGGCTACACCTTC. It is translated as CSVARGGGGYTF. Complete variable domain (other parts from reference TRBV29-1 and TRBJ1-2): SAVISQKPSRDICQRGTSLTIQCQVDSQVTMMFWYRQQPGQSLTLIATANQGSEATYESGFVIDKFPISRPNLTFSTLTVSNMSPEDSSIYLCSVARGGGGYTFGSGTRLTVV.

The chain is built from TRBV4-3 and TRBJ1-2; D unresolved. The germline V gene encodes CDR1 LGHNA and CDR2 YSLEER. V dropped 4 bases and J dropped 12 bases, with 18 bases sitting between them. The CDR3 totals 13 residues. The CDR3 DNA is TGCGCCAGCAGCCCAAGCACGAGGGTAGCCCACACCTTC. This translates into CASSPSTRVAHTF.

The rearrangement uses TRBV6-5 and TRBJ2-1, with a weak D call TRBD2 (6 bases). V was pared by 2 bases and J by 2 bases, with 10 bases between. Looked up from germline, CDR1 is MNHEY and CDR2 is SVGAGI. The CDR3 spans 15 residues. The CDR3 coding sequence is TGTGCCAGCAGTTACGGGACTGACGCCTACAATGAGCAGTTCTTC. Translation: CASSYGTDAYNEQFF.

V usage is TRBV4-2 and J usage is TRBJ1-2; D uncertain. Trimming shortened V by 0 bases and J by 8 bases, and 10 bases separated the two germline ends. The V gene's germline CDR1 is LGHNA and CDR2 YNFKEQ. The CDR3 spans 13 residues. This CDR3 reads CASSQDREGGYTF. The CDR3 DNA reads as TGTGCCAGCAGCCAAGATCGGGAAGGGGGCTACACCTTC.

V and J are TRBV18 and TRBJ1-5; TRBD1 is a possible D gene (5 bases). Germline-derived CDR1 and CDR2 are KGHSH and LQKENI. This CDR3 has 15 residues. Deletions cut 6 bases from V and 4 bases from J, with 16 bases between. DNA of the CDR3: TGTGCCAGCTCGCCTACGACAGTCCCGAATCAGCCCCAGCATTTT. Translated, it gives CASSPTTVPNQPQHF.

The V and J genes are TRBV2 and TRBJ2-1; 16 bases map to TRBD2. Germline V CDR1 and CDR2: SNHLY, FYNNEI. Trimming cost V 4 bases and J 9 bases; bases outside gene matches: 9. The CDR3 runs to 17 residues. CDR3 residues: CASSATGLAGGGGEQFF. The DNA of the CDR3 is TGTGCCAGCAGTGCGACGGGACTAGCGGGAGGGGGGGGTGAGCAGTTCTTC.

The V and J genes are TRBV6-1 and TRBJ2-7; no firm D call. V was pared by 2 bases and J by 3 bases, with 14 bases between. CDR3 length: 15 amino acids. Germline loops: CDR1 MNHNS, CDR2 SASEGT. This chain's CDR3 is CASSEYPDANYEQYF. The DNA of the CDR3 is TGTGCCAGCAGTGAATACCCGGACGCAAACTACGAGCAGTACTTC.

The chain employs TRBV27 and TRBJ2-1; tentatively, D is TRBD2 (7 bases). Germline-derived CDR1 and CDR2 are MNHEY and SMNVEV (reference sequence). Trimming cost V 2 bases and J 7 bases, with 12 bases left between them. The CDR3 has 14 residues. This CDR3 reads CASSLRGRGNEQFF. Written as DNA, the CDR3 is TGTGCCAGCAGTTTACGGGGGAGGGGGAATGAGCAGTTCTTC.

This chain joins TRBV27 and TRBJ2-5; tentatively, D is TRBD2 (5 bases). The V end lost 3 bases, the J end lost 4 bases, and 18 bases lay between the germline ends. Germline assignment: CDR1 MNHEY and CDR2 SMNVEV (reference sequence). CDR3 length: 16 residues. Here the CDR3 reads CASSFLFTRGGETQYF. The CDR3 DNA follows: TGTGCCAGCAGTTTTCTCTTCACTAGAGGAGGAGAGACCCAGTACTTC.

This sequence joins TRBV18 and TRBJ2-5, with 9 bases lining up with TRBD1. The trim removed 6 bases at V and 3 bases at J, leaving 5 bases unmatched. The CDR3 sequence is 14 residues long. Germline V gene data show CDR1 as KGHSH and CDR2 as LQKENI. CDR3 loop: CASSPRTGEETQYF. The DNA for the CDR3 is TGTGCCAGCTCCCCTCGGACAGGGGAAGAGACCCAGTACTTC. The variable domain in full, completed from reference TRBV18 and TRBJ2-5, reads NAGVMQNPRHLVRRRGQEARLRCSPMKGHSHVYWYRQLPEEGLKFMVYLQKENIIDESGMPKERFSAEFPKEGPSILRIQQVVRGDSAAYFCASSPRTGEETQYFGPGTRLLVL.

The chain is built from TRBV5-1 and TRBJ2-3; D may be TRBD1 (6 bases). The germline CDR1 and CDR2 sequences are SGHRS and YFSETQ. This CDR3 has 14 residues. Trimming stripped 3 bases from V and 3 bases from J, with 11 bases between. CDR3 DNA sequence: TGCGCCAGCAGCTCTACAGGGTTGACAGATACGCAGTATTTT. It encodes CASSSTGLTDTQYF. Looking up the rest from reference TRBV5-1 and TRBJ2-3 gives the full variable domain: KAGVTQTPRYLIKTRGQQVTLSCSPISGHRSVSWYQQTPGQGLQFLFEYFSETQRNKGNFPGRFSGRQFSNSRSEMNVSTLELGDSALYLCASSSTGLTDTQYFGPGTRLTVL.

The V gene is TRBV5-1, the J gene TRBJ2-3, with TRBD1 identical over 12 bases. With 5 bases clipped from V and 3 bases from J, the junction kept 10 bases outside the gene matches. The CDR3 is 17 amino acids. Looked up from germline, CDR1 is SGHRS and CDR2 is YFSETQ. The CDR3 coding sequence is TGCGCCAGCAGTCCCGGGACAGGGGGCGCGAGGACAGATACGCAGTATTTT. It codes for CASSPGTGGARTDTQYF.

The chain recombines TRBV9 with TRBJ1-1; tentative D call: TRBD1 (5 bases). V lost 3 bases and J 2 bases, leaving 11 bases between the germline ends. The CDR3 loop spans 14 amino acids. The germline gives CDR1 SGDLS, CDR2 YYNGEE. CDR3: CASSANQGNTEAFF. DNA of the CDR3: TGTGCCAGCAGCGCGAACCAGGGTAACACTGAAGCTTTCTTT. Filled out from reference TRBV9 and TRBJ1-1, the complete variable domain reads DSGVTQTPKHLITATGQRVTLRCSPRSGDLSVYWYQQSLDQGLQFLIQYYNGEERAKGNILERFSAQQFPDLHSELNLSSLELGDSALYFCASSANQGNTEAFFGQGTRLTVV.

Concerning this clone: An end of the junction does not agree with germline; a read error may underlie this. This chain uses TRBV7-2 with TRBJ2-7, with 9 bases lining up with TRBD2. Per germline, CDR1 SGHTA and CDR2 FQGNSA. The CDR3 length is 15 residues. CDR3 loop: CASSLAGVGYYEQYF. The DNA of the CDR3 is TGTGCCAGCAGTTTAGCGGGAGTGGGCTACTACGAGCAGTACTTC.